Listed below are T cell receptor beta chains from one sample, sequenced in a study of cytomegalovirus exposure and HLA in healthy donors. Produced via immunoSEQ multiplex PCR; TCRdb's table is partial and in-frame only. The sample records about 130,000 clones, roughly 66% being singletons. Sequenced input: PBMCs. All receptors derive from a man aged 55 to 70 in good health and CMV-seropositive. Both conserved end residues are part of each CDR3.

TRBV7-3	CASSPRGAGGETQYF
TRBV29-1	CSVDSWSSGGNEQFF
TRBV28	CASSQYAHLNSPLHF
TRBV10-3	CAIGPSTDTQYF
TRBV10-3	CAISEGLAGDNEQFF
TRBV29-1	CSKDRALSYEQYF
TRBV5-4	CASSLGAGGYTEAFF
TRBV28	CASSSWTEDNEKLFF
TRBV5-6	CASSLVGGARTDTQYF
TRBV5-1	CASSLTGSLYEQYF
TRBV30	CAWSKWTGDGNYGYTF
TRBV28	CASIKYGGEAFF
TRBV5-1	CASSLGHNTEAFF
TRBV11-2	CASSAPGQANTGELFF
TRBV6-6	CASKMTTDTQYF
TRBV5-8	CASSLLVGGGRTDTQYF
TRBV5-1	CASSSAGSEETQYF
TRBV28	CASSLGDEQYF
TRBV11-2	CASSLESEGGEAFF
TRBV7-2	CASSLFSGGTGELFF
TRBV5-1	CASSAIQGAGTYGYTF
TRBV30	CAWSLPDRGGDQPQHF
TRBV28	CASSRGGWQPQHF
TRBV2	CASSKLAGGVLMETQYF
TRBV19	CASKETGYGSYEQYF
TRBV5-1	CASRAKISTDTQYF
TRBV5-5	CASSFGTGSYEQYF
TRBV29-1	CSARDRGVNTIYF
TRBV27	CASSLRGEKLFF
TRBV7-6	CASSPFQLGLTGELFF
TRBV5-4	CASSFDNNEQFF